The 7 T cell receptor beta chains presented below share a single source sample, sequenced in a study of T cell responses to AZD1222 COVID-19 vaccine (dated by TCRdb to about 2021). In light of the paper, this sample's time point label describes: baseline before first vaccination. Receptors were amplified or captured by the immunoSEQ multiplex PCR assay. Not all clones reach the TCRdb copy of this immuneACCESS table, which keeps in-frame sequences only. Checked studies attribute under half of the gap to unresolved V genes and leave the rest unexplained. A total of almost 80,000 clones appear in this sample, about nine tenths of them only once. Clones ranked in the top ten supply roughly 24% of the sample. This material consisted of peripheral blood, taken on day 0 of AZD1222 vaccination. These receptors came from an adult in good health.

This clone was counted once. This chain uses TRBV7-9 with TRBJ2-7; 11 bases match TRBD2. The CDR3 covers 14 residues. The ends lost 2 bases at V and 5 bases at J; junction bases unmatched: 2. Looked up from germline, CDR1 is SEHNR and CDR2 is FQNEAQ (reference sequence). DNA of the CDR3: TGTGCCAGCAGCTTAACTAGCGGGAGAGACGAGCAGTACTTC. Encoded protein: CASSLTSGRDEQYF.

This CDR3 is CASSQVEPSYNEQFF. The CDR3 coding sequence is TGCGCCAGCAGCCAAGTGGAGCCCTCCTACAATGAGCAGTTCTTC. This chain uses TRBV4-1 with TRBJ2-1; D unresolved. The CDR3 is 15 amino acids. Trimming took 1 base from V and 0 from J, leaving 7 bases between them. CDR1 and CDR2 from the germline V gene are MGHRA and YSYEKL.

This chain connects TRBV27 to TRBJ2-2, with D uncertain. With 8 bases removed from V and 5 bases from J, the gap between germline ends came to 12 bases. The CDR3 covers 13 residues. Germline-derived CDR1 and CDR2 are MNHEY and SMNVEV (reference sequence). CDR3 sequence: CASFSGGTGELFF. Here the CDR3 DNA reads TGTGCCAGCTTCTCGGGTGGGACCGGGGAGCTGTTTTTT.

J is TRBJ2-5 and V is TRBV10-3, with unresolved D. V was cut by 3 bases and J by 1 base, with 3 bases left in between. Germline CDR1 reads ENHRY; CDR2 reads SYGVKD. This CDR3 contains 12 residues. The CDR3 protein is CAISDPQETQYF. The CDR3 DNA reads TGTGCCATCAGTGATCCCCAAGAGACCCAGTACTTC.

The J gene is TRBJ1-2, the V gene TRBV7-9; 7 nucleotides agree with TRBD1. Germline V CDR1 and CDR2: SEHNR, FQNEAQ (reference sequence). Trimming cost V 10 bases and J 3 bases; bases outside gene matches: 11. The CDR3 contains 14 residues. Here the CDR3 reads CATPDREIYYGYTF. Written as DNA, the CDR3 is TGTGCCACGCCAGACAGGGAAATTTACTATGGCTACACCTTC.

The chain joins TRBV4-2 to TRBJ2-7; possibly TRBD1 or TRBD2 for D (5 bases each). The CDR3 is 13 residues long. CDR1 LGHNA and CDR2 YNFKEQ come from the germline V gene. With 4 bases removed from V and 6 bases from J, the gap between germline ends came to 13 bases. The CDR3 sequence: CASSRLLQGEQYF. The CDR3 bases are TGTGCCAGCAGCCGACTACTCCAGGGCGAGCAGTACTTC.

This rearrangement joins TRBV29-1 to TRBJ1-2, with 8 bases that match TRBD1. Looked up from germline, CDR1 is SQVTM and CDR2 is ANQGSEA. Trimming cost V 7 bases and J 2 bases; bases outside gene matches: 0. The CDR3 has 11 residues. The CDR3 nucleotides read TGCAGCGACAGGGGGAACTATGGCTACACCTTC. Translating it yields CSDRGNYGYTF.